These T cell receptor beta chains were read from a single sample in a study of blood T cell repertoires in COVID-19. Sequencing was performed with immunoSEQ multiplex PCR; in TCRdb, only in-frame clones are kept and a portion is missing. This table has 30,000 or so clones, 70% to 90% appearing once. The specimen was peripheral blood. Receptor source: a woman over 75 with active or convalescent COVID-19. Each CDR3 is given with its conserved first and last residue. The D gene is left open where the match is weak. The size of a clone is reported for some rows only, either as once, few or many, or as a class for expanded clones.

D: NA; J: TRBJ1-5; size: NA; V: TRBV18; DNA: TGTGCCAGCTCACCAGGGGGGGATCAGCCCCAGCATTTT; CDR3: CASSPGGDQPQHF
D: NA; J: TRBJ2-5; size: NA; V: TRBV6-5; DNA: TGTGCCAGCAGTTACGACAGGGCGGGGGAGACCCAGTACTTC; CDR3: CASSYDRAGETQYF
D: TRBD2; J: TRBJ2-7; size: NA; V: TRBV5-6; DNA: TGTGCCAGCAGCTCCACTAGCGAGATGTACGAGCAGTACTTC; CDR3: CASSSTSEMYEQYF
D: NA; J: TRBJ1-4; size: NA; V: TRBV5-1; DNA: TGCGCCAGCAGCTCAGGCCCAACTAATGAAAAACTGTTTTTT; CDR3: CASSSGPTNEKLFF
D: TRBD2; J: TRBJ2-7; size: NA; V: TRBV6-1; DNA: TGTGCCAGCAGTAAAGCGGGAGGGATCGCCTACGAGCAGTACTTC; CDR3: CASSKAGGIAYEQYF
D: TRBD2; J: TRBJ2-1; size: NA; V: TRBV25-1; DNA: TGTGCCAGCAGTAAAGCTAGCGGGAGCAATGAGCAGTTCTTC; CDR3: CASSKASGSNEQFF
D: TRBD1; J: TRBJ2-5; size: NA; V: TRBV6-5; DNA: TGTGCCAGCAGCCAAGGGGGCGGCCAGTACTTC; CDR3: CASSQGGGQYF
D: TRBD1; J: TRBJ2-1; size: NA; V: TRBV7-8; DNA: TGTGCCAGCAGCGCCCGCTTCGGGACAGGTAACAATGAGCAGTTCTTC; CDR3: CASSARFGTGNNEQFF
D: TRBD2; J: TRBJ2-1; size: NA; V: TRBV5-1; DNA: TGCGCCAGCAGCTTTCTAGCGGGGGGCCGGGGCTACAATGAGCAGTTCTTC; CDR3: CASSFLAGGRGYNEQFF
D: NA; J: TRBJ2-2; size: NA; V: TRBV5-5; DNA: TGTGCCAGCAGCTTGGCCCCCGGTCACGGGGAGCTGTTTTTT; CDR3: CASSLAPGHGELFF
D: TRBD1; J: TRBJ1-1; size: NA; V: TRBV5-1; DNA: TGCGCCAGCAGCTTACAGGGGTCCACTGAAGCTTTCTTT; CDR3: CASSLQGSTEAFF
D: NA; J: TRBJ2-5; size: NA; V: TRBV4-1; DNA: TGCGCCAGCAGCCAAGGGTGGGGCCCGCAGACCCAAGAGACCCAGTACTTC; CDR3: CASSQGWGPQTQETQYF
D: TRBD1; J: TRBJ1-3; size: NA; V: TRBV5-1; DNA: TGCGCCAGCAGCTCGGGGGACAGGGGGTTTAACACCATATATTTT; CDR3: CASSSGDRGFNTIYF
D: TRBD2; J: TRBJ2-5; size: NA; V: TRBV20-1; DNA: TGCAGTGCTAGTCTGACTAGCGGGAGACAGACCCAGTACTTC; CDR3: CSASLTSGRQTQYF
D: NA; J: TRBJ1-1; size: NA; V: TRBV3-1/TRBV3-2; DNA: TGTGCCAGCAGCCAAGGCGTGGCTGAAGCTTTCTTT; CDR3: CASSQGVAEAFF
D: NA; J: TRBJ1-2; size: once; V: TRBV12-3/TRBV12-4; DNA: TGTGCCAGCAGCCTCAGGGGTGGCTACACCTTC; CDR3: CASSLRGGYTF
D: NA; J: TRBJ1-5; size: NA; V: TRBV28; DNA: TGTGCCAGCAGCTTAAACAGGGTTCCGCCCCAGCATTTT; CDR3: CASSLNRVPPQHF
D: TRBD2; J: TRBJ2-2; size: NA; V: TRBV2; DNA: TGTGCCAGCACCGCGGGGGTGGGGGAGCTGTTTTTT; CDR3: CASTAGVGELFF
D: NA; J: TRBJ2-1; size: once; V: TRBV2; DNA: TGTGCCAGCAGCGGCTACAATGAGCAGTTCTTC; CDR3: CASSGYNEQFF
D: NA; J: TRBJ1-1; size: NA; V: TRBV15; DNA: TGTGCCACCAGCAGAGACCTACAGGGAGTGGCTGAAGCTTTCTTT; CDR3: CATSRDLQGVAEAFF
D: NA; J: TRBJ2-2; size: NA; V: TRBV27; DNA: TGTGCCAGCCGTTCGGGGTCTGCGAACACCGGGGAGCTGTTTTTT; CDR3: CASRSGSANTGELFF
D: TRBD1; J: TRBJ2-5; size: NA; V: TRBV5-1; DNA: TGCGCCAGCAGCTTGGGACAGGGTCGAAAAGAGACCCAGTACTTC; CDR3: CASSLGQGRKETQYF
D: NA; J: TRBJ1-5; size: NA; V: TRBV5-8; DNA: TGTGCCAGCAGTTCAGGGGTATCGAGCAATCAGCCCCAGCATTTT; CDR3: CASSSGVSSNQPQHF
D: TRBD1; J: TRBJ2-3; size: once; V: TRBV7-9; DNA: TGTGCCAGCAGCTCCGCCCGGTTAGACAGGGGGGTAGATACGCAGTATTTT; CDR3: CASSSARLDRGVDTQYF
D: NA; J: TRBJ1-4; size: once; V: TRBV18; DNA: TGTGCCAGCTCACCCCGGGCCGGGAATAATGAAAAACTGTTTTTT; CDR3: CASSPRAGNNEKLFF
D: NA; J: TRBJ1-1; size: NA; V: TRBV4-3; DNA: TGCGCCAGCAGCCAAGATAGAACTGAAGCTTTCTTT; CDR3: CASSQDRTEAFF
D: NA; J: TRBJ2-1; size: NA; V: TRBV6-5; DNA: TGTGCCAGCAGTTACTCCGGGAACCTGGGTGAGCAGTTCTTC; CDR3: CASSYSGNLGEQFF
D: NA; J: TRBJ1-2; size: NA; V: TRBV2; DNA: TGTGCCAGCAGGCCCGGGGGACCCTATGGCTACACCTTC; CDR3: CASRPGGPYGYTF
D: TRBD2; J: TRBJ2-5; size: NA; V: TRBV10-3; DNA: TGTGCCATCACTCGAGCGGGAGGAGAGACCCAGTACTTC; CDR3: CAITRAGGETQYF
D: TRBD1; J: TRBJ2-2; size: NA; V: TRBV5-4; DNA: TGTGCCAGCAGCCAGGGACAGGGGGCGCGTGTCACCGGGGAGCTGTTTTTT; CDR3: CASSQGQGARVTGELFF
D: NA; J: TRBJ2-3; size: NA; V: TRBV3-1/TRBV3-2; DNA: TGTGCCAGCAGCCACCGAGCCTCGACAGATACGCAGTATTTT; CDR3: CASSHRASTDTQYF
D: NA; J: TRBJ2-3; size: few; V: TRBV5-6; DNA: TGTGCCAGCAGCCGCATGTCGGGAGATACGCAGTATTTT; CDR3: CASSRMSGDTQYF
D: NA; J: TRBJ2-2; size: NA; V: TRBV18; DNA: TGTGCCAGCTCACCTACATTCACCGGGGAGCTGTTTTTT; CDR3: CASSPTFTGELFF
D: NA; J: TRBJ1-6; size: NA; V: TRBV5-1; DNA: TGCGCCAGCAGGCCAGGGGCCTATAATTCACCCCTCCACTTT; CDR3: CASRPGAYNSPLHF
D: TRBD2; J: TRBJ2-5; size: NA; V: TRBV6-2/TRBV6-3; DNA: TGTGCCAGCAGCCCTGCGAGCGGGAGGTTGGAGACCCAGTACTTC; CDR3: CASSPASGRLETQYF
D: NA; J: TRBJ2-3; size: NA; V: TRBV7-2; DNA: TGTGCCAGCAGCCTAGAGGCCGCCCTAGGTACGCAGTATTTT; CDR3: CASSLEAALGTQYF